What follows describes a single T cell receptor (beta chain). Its antigen is still unknown. The sample comes from a study of circulating and synovial CD4+ cells in juvenile arthritis. The study, taken as a whole, reports: Circulating pathogenic-like and bulk T cells looked alike by Vbeta family usage. These repertoires were less diverse than bulk blood CD4 repertoires. Shared-clonotype fractions with synovium likely underestimate full repertoire overlap.

Clones were read by immunoSEQ multiplex PCR, and TCRdb kept only the in-frame ones, dropping some. The repertoire has about 33,000 clones, about 96% of them found once; the top ten carry roughly 0.15%. The CDR3 spans 11 residues. CDR1 and CDR2 from the germline V gene are SGHNT and YENEEA. V dropped 3 bases and J dropped 8 bases, with 7 bases sitting between them. Donors were patients with active juvenile idiopathic arthritis. The chain combines TRBV11-3 with TRBJ1-1; D might be TRBD1 (5 bases). This clonotype was sampled from a human donor with juvenile idiopathic arthritis. The sequencing sample was made of CD4+ T cells from blood. The chain's CDR3 is CASSLGGEAFF. In nucleotides, the CDR3 is TGTGCCAGCAGCTTGGGGGGGGAAGCTTTCTTT.